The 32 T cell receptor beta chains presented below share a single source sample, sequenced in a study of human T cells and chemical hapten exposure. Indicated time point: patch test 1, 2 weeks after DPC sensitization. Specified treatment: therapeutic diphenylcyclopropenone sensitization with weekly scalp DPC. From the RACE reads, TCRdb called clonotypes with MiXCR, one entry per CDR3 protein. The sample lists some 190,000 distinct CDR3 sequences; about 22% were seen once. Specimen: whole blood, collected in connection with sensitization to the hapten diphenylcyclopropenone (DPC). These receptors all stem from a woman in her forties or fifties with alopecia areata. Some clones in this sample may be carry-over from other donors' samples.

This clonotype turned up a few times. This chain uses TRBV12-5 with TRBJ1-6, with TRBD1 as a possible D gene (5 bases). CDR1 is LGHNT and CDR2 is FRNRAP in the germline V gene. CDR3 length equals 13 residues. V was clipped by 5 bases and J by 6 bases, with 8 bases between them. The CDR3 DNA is TGTGCTAGTGGTCCCCAGGGTAATTCACCCCTCCACTTT. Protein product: CASGPQGNSPLHF.

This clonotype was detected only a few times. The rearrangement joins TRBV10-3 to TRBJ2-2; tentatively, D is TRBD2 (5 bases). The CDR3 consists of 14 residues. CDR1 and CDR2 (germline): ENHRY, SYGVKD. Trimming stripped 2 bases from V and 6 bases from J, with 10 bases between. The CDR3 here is CAISETQEAGELFF. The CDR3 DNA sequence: TGTGCCATCAGTGAGACCCAGGAGGCCGGGGAGCTGTTTTTT.

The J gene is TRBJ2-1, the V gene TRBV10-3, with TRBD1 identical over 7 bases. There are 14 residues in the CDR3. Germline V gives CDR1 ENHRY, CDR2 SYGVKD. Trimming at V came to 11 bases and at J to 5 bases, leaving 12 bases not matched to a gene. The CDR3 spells CAVKGGQINNEQFF. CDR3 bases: TGTGCCGTCAAAGGGGGACAGATAAACAATGAGCAGTTCTTC.

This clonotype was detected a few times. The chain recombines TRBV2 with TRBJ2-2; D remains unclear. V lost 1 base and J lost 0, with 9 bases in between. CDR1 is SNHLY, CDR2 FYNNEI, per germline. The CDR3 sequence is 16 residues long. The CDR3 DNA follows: TGTGCCAGCAGTGAAGAATCACCCGCGAACACCGGGGAGCTGTTTTTT. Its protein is CASSEESPANTGELFF.

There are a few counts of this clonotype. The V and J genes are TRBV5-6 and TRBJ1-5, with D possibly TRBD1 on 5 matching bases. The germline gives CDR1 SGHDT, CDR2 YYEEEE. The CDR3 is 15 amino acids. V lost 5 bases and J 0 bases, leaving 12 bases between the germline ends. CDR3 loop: CASRAPGSSNQPQHF. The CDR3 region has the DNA TGTGCCAGCAGGGCGCCAGGGTCTAGCAATCAGCCCCAGCATTTT.

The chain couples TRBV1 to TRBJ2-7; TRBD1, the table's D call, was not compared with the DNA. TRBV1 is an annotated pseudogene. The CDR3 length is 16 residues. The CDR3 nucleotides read TGCACCAGCAGCCAAGTCGGATTAGACCACCCTGGCGAGCAGTACTTC. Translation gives CTSSQVGLDHPGEQYF.

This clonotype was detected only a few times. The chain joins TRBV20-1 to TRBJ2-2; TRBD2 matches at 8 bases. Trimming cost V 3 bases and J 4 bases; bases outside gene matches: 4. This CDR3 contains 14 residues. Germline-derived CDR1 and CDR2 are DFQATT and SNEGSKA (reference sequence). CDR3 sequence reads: CSARDGRGTGELFF. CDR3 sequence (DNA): TGCAGTGCTAGGGACGGGAGGGGCACCGGGGAGCTGTTTTTT.

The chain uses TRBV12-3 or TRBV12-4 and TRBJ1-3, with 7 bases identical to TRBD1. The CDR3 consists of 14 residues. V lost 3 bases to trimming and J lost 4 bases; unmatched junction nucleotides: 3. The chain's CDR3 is CASSFRGPGNTIYF. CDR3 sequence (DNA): TGTGCCAGCAGTTTTAGGGGGCCCGGAAACACCATATATTTT.

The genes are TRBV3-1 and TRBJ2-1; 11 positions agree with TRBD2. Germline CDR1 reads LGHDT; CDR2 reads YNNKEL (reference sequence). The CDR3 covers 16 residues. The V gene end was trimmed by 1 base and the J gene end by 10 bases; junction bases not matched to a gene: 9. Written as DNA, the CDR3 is TGTGCCAGCAGCCAAGTATCACTAGCGGGAGTAGGGGAGCAGTTCTTC. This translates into CASSQVSLAGVGEQFF.

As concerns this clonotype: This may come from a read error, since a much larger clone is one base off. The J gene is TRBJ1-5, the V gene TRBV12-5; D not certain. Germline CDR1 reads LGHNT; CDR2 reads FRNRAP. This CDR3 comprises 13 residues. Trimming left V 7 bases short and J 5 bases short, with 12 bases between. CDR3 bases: TGTGCTAGTGCCTTTACCACGGATCAGCCCCAGCATTTT. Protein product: CASAFTTDQPQHF. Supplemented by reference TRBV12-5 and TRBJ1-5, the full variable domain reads DARVTQTPRHKVTEMGQEVTMRCQPILGHNTVFWYRQTMMQGLELLAYFRNRAPLDDSGMPKDRFSAEMPDATLATLKIQPSEPRDSAVYFCASAFTTDQPQHFGDGTRLSIL.

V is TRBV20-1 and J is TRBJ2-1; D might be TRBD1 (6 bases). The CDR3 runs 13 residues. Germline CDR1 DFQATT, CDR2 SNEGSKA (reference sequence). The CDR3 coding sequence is TGCAGAGCCCCGGACAGTCGCGCTAATGAGCAGTTCTTC. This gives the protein CRAPDSRANEQFF.

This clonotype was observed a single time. CDR3 in amino acids: CASVAGGLETQYF. In DNA form, the CDR3 reads TGTGCCAGCGTAGCGGGAGGGCTGGAGACCCAGTACTTC. This chain links TRBV6-2 or TRBV6-3 with TRBJ2-5; 11 bases map to TRBD2. With 8 bases clipped from V and 5 bases from J, the junction kept 4 bases outside the gene matches. The length of the CDR3 is 13 residues. Looked up from germline, CDR1 is MNHEY and CDR2 is SVGEGT.

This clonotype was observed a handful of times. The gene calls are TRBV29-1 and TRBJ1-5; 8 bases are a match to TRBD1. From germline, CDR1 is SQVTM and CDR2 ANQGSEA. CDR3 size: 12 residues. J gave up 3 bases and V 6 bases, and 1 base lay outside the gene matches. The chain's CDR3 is CSVTGANQPQHF. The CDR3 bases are TGCAGCGTGACAGGGGCCAATCAGCCCCAGCATTTT.

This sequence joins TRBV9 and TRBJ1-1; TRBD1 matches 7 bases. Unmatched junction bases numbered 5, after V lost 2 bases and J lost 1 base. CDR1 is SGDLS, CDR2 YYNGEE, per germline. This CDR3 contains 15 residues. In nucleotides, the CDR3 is TGTGCCAGCAGCGTGACCGGGACAGAGAACACTGAAGCTTTCTTT. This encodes CASSVTGTENTEAFF.

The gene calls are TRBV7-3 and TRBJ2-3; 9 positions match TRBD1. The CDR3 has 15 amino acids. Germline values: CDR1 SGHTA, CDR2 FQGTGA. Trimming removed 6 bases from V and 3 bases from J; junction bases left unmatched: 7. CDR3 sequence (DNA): TGTGCCAGCAGTTTTTACGGGACAGGGACAGATACGCAGTATTTT. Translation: CASSFYGTGTDTQYF.

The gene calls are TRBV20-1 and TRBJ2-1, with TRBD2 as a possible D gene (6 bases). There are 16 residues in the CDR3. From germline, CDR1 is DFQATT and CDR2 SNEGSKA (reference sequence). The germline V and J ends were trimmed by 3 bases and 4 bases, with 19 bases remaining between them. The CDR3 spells CSARAAVAVRYNEQFF. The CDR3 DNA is TGCAGTGCTAGGGCTGCTGTAGCGGTCCGGTACAATGAGCAGTTCTTC.

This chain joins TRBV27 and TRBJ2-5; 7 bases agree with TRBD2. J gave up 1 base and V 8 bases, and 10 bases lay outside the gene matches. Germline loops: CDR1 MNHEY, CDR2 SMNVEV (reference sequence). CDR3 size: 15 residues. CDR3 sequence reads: CASGRRTGGQETQYF. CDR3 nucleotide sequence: TGTGCCAGCGGCCGGAGGACGGGAGGCCAAGAGACCCAGTACTTC.

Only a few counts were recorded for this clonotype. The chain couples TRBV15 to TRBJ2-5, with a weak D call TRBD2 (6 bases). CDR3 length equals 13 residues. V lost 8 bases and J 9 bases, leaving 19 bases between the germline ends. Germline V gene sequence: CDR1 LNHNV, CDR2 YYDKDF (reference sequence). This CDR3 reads CATGGVPESPQYF. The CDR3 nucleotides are TGTGCCACCGGCGGGGTACCAGAGTCACCCCAGTACTTC.

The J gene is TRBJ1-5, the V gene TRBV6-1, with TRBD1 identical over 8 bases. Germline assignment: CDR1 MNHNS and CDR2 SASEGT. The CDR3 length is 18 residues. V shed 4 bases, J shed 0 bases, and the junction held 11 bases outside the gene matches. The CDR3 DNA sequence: TGTGCCAGCAGTGCCGATATGACAGGGGACTATAGCAATCAGCCCCAGCATTTT. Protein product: CASSADMTGDYSNQPQHF.

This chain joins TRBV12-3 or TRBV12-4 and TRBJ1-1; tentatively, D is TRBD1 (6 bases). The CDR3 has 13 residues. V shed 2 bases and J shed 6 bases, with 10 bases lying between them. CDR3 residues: CASSLSGDAEAFF. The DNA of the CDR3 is TGTGCCAGCAGTTTATCAGGGGATGCTGAAGCTTTCTTT.

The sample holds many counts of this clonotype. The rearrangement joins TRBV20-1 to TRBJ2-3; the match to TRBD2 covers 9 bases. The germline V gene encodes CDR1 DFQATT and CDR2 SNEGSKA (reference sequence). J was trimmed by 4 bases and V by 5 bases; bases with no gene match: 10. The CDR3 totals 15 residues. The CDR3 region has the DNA TGCAGTGCTGTGGAGCGCGGGAGGGTCTCAGATACGCAGTATTTT. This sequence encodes CSAVERGRVSDTQYF.

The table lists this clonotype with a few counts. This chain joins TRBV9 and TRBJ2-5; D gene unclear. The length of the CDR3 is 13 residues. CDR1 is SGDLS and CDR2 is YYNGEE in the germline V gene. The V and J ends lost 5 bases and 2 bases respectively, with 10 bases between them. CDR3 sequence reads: CASRGSGQETQYF. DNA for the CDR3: TGTGCCAGCAGGGGGTCAGGACAAGAGACCCAGTACTTC.

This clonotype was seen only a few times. The CDR3 DNA reads as TGTGCCAGCAGCCGCCCGGTGGGGGATTTCTCTGGGGCCAACGTCCTGACTTTC. It specifies CASSRPVGDFSGANVLTF. V usage is TRBV5-6 and J usage is TRBJ2-6; TRBD1 or TRBD2 may be the D gene (5 bases each). With 4 bases removed from V and 0 bases from J, the gap between germline ends came to 17 bases. Germline loops: CDR1 SGHDT, CDR2 YYEEEE. This CDR3 spans 18 amino acids.

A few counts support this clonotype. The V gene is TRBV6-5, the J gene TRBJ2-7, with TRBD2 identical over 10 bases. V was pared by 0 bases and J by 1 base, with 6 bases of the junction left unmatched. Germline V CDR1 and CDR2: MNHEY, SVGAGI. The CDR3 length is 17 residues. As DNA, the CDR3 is TGTGCCAGCAGTTACTCTTCTAGCGGGAGTGGGTCCTACGAGCAGTACTTC. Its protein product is CASSYSSSGSGSYEQYF.

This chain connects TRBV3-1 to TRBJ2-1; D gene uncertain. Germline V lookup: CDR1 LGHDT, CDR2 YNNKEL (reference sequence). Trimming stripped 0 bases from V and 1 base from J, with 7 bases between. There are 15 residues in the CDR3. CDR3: CASSQDVGSYNEQFF. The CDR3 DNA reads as TGTGCCAGCAGCCAAGATGTGGGGTCCTACAATGAGCAGTTCTTC.

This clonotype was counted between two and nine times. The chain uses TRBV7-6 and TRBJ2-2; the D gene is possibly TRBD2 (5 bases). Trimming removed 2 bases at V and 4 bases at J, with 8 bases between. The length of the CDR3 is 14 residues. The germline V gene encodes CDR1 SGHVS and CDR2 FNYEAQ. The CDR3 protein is CASSLMAGTGELFF. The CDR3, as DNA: TGTGCCAGCAGCTTAATGGCGGGCACCGGGGAGCTGTTTTTT.

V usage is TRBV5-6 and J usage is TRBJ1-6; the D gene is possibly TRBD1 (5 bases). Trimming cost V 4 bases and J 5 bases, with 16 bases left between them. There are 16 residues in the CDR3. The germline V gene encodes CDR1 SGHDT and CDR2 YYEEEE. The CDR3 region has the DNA TGTGCCAGCAGCCGCGAGTGGGGCTGGAATAATTCACCCCTCCACTTT. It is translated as CASSREWGWNNSPLHF.

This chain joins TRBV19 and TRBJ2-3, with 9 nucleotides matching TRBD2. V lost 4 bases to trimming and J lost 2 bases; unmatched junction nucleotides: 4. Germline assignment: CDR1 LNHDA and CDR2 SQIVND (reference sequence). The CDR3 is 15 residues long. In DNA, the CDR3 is TGTGCCAGTAGTACGACTAGCGGCTACACAGATACGCAGTATTTT. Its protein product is CASSTTSGYTDTQYF.

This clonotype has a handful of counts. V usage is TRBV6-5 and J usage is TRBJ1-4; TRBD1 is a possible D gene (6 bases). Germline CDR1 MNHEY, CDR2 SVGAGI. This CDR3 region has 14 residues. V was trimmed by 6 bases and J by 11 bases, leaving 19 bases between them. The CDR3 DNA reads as TGTGCCAGCAGGCACGAACAGGGATGGGGGAAACTGTTTTTT. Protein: CASRHEQGWGKLFF.

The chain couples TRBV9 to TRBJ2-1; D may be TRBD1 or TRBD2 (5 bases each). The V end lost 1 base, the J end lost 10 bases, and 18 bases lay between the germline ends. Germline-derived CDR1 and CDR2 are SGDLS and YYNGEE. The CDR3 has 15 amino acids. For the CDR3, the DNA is TGTGCCAGCAGCGTACAACTTGGGGGACCTCAGGAGCAGTTCTTC. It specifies CASSVQLGGPQEQFF.

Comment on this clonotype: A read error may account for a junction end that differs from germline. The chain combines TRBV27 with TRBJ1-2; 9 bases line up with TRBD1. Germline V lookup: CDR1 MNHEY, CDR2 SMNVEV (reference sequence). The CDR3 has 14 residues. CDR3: CASSPTGGGYGYNF. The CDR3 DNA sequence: TGTGCCAGCAGCCCCACAGGGGGCGGATATGGCTACAACTTC.

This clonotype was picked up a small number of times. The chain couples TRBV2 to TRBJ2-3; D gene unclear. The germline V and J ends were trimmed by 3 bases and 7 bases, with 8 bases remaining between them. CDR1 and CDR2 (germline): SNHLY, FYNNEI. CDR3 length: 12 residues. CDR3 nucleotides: TGTGCCAGCAGTGAGGGCAGAAATACGCAGTATTTT. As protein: CASSEGRNTQYF. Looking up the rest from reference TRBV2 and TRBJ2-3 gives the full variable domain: EPEVTQTPSHQVTQMGQEVILRCVPISNHLYFYWYRQILGQKVEFLVSFYNNEISEKSEIFDDQFSVERPDGSNFTLKIRSTKLEDSAMYFCASSEGRNTQYFGPGTRLTVL.